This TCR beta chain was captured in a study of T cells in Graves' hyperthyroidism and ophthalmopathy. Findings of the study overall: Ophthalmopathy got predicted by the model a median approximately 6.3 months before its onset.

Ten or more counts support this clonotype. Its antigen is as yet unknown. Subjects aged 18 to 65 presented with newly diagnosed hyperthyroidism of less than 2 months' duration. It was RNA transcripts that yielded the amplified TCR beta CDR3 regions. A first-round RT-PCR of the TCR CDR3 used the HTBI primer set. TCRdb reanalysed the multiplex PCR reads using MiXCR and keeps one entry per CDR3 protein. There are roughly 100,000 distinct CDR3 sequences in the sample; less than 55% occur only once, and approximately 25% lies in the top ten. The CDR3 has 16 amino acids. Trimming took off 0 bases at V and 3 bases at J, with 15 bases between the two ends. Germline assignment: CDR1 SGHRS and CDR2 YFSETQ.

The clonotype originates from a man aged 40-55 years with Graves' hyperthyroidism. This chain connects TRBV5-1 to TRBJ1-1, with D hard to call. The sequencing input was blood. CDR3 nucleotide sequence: TGCGCCAGCAGCTTGGCGGGTCCTTCGAGGGACACTGAAGCTTTCTTT. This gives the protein CASSLAGPSRDTEAFF. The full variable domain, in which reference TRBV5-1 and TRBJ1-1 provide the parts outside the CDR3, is KAGVTQTPRYLIKTRGQQVTLSCSPISGHRSVSWYQQTPGQGLQFLFEYFSETQRNKGNFPGRFSGRQFSNSRSEMNVSTLELGDSALYLCASSLAGPSRDTEAFFGQGTRLTVV.